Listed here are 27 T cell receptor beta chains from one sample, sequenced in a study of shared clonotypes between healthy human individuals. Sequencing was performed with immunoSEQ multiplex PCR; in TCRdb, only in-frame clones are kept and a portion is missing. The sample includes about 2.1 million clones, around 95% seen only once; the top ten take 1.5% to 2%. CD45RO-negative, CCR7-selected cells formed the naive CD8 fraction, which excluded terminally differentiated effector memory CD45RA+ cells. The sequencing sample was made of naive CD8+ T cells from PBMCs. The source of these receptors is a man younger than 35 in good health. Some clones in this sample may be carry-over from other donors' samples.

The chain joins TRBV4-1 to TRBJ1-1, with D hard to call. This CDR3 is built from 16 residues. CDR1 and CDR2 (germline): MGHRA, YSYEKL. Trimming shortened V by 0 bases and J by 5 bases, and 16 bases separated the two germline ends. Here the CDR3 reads CASSQEFPAVGTEAFF. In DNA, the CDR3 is TGCGCCAGCAGCCAAGAGTTTCCTGCGGTAGGGACTGAAGCTTTCTTT.

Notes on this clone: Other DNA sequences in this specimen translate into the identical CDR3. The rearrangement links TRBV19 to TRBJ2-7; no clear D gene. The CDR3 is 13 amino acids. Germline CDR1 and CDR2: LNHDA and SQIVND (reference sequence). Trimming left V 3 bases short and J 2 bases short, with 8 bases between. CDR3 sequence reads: CASSIGLTYEQYF. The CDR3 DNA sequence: TGTGCCAGTAGTATTGGCCTCACCTACGAGCAGTACTTC.

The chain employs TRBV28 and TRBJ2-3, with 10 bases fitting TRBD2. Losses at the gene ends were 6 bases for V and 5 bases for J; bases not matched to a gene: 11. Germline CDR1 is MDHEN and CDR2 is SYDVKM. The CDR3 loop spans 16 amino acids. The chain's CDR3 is CASSTLLAGMIDTQYF. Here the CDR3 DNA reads TGTGCCAGCAGCACCCTACTAGCGGGAATGATAGATACGCAGTATTTT.

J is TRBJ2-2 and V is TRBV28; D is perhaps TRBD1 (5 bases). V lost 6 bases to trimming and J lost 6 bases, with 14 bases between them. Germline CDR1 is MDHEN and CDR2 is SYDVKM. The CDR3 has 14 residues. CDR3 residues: CASRGPLSPGELFF. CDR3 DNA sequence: TGTGCCAGCAGGGGGCCCTTAAGTCCCGGGGAGCTGTTTTTT.

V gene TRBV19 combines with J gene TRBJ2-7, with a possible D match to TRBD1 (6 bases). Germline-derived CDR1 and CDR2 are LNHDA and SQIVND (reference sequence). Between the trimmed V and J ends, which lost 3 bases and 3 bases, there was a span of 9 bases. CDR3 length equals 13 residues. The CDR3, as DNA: TGTGCCAGTAGTATCTGGACAGACTACGAGCAGTACTTC. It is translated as CASSIWTDYEQYF.

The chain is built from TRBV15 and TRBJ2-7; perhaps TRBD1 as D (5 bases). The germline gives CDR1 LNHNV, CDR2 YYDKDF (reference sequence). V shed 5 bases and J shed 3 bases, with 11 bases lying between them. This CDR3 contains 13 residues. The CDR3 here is CATSGAEGYEQYF. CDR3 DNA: TGTGCCACCAGCGGGGCGGAAGGCTACGAGCAGTACTTC.

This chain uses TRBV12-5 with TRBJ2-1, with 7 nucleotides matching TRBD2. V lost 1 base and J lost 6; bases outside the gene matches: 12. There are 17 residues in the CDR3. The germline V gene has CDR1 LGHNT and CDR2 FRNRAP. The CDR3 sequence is CASGLGDYHGRFNEQFF. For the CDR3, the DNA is TGTGCTAGTGGTTTGGGGGACTATCACGGAAGATTCAATGAGCAGTTCTTC.

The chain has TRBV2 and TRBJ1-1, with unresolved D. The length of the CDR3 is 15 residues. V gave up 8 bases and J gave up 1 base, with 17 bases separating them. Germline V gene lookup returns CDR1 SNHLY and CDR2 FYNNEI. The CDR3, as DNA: TGTGCCAGCGGCCTAGGAGGCGAGTCGAACACTGAAGCTTTCTTT. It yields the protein CASGLGGESNTEAFF.

Written as DNA, the CDR3 is TGTGCCAGCAGATCTTGGGGACTAGCGGGAGTCGATGAGCAGTTCTTC. As protein: CASRSWGLAGVDEQFF. This chain joins TRBV27 and TRBJ2-1; TRBD2 agrees at 14 bases. CDR1 and CDR2 (germline): MNHEY, SMNVEV (reference sequence). There are 16 residues in the CDR3. With V trimmed by 6 bases and J by 8 bases, 9 bases remained unmatched.

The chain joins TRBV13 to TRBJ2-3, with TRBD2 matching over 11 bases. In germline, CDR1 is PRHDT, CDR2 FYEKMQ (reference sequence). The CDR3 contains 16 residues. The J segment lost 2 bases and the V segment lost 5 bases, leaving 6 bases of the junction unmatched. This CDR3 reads CASSQGTSGDTDTQYF. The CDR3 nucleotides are TGTGCCAGCAGCCAAGGGACTAGCGGCGACACAGATACGCAGTATTTT.

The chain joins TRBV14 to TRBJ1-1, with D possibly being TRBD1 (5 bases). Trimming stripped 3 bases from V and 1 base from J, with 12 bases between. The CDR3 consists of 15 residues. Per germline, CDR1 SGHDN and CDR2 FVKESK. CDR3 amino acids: CASSQGGPPNTEAFF. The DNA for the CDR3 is TGTGCCAGCAGCCAGGGGGGACCGCCGAACACTGAAGCTTTCTTT.

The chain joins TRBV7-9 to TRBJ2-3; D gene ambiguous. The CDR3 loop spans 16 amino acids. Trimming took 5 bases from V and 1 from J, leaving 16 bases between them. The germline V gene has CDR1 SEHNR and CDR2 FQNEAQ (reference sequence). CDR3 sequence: CASSPPGSRRTDTQYF. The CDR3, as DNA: TGTGCCAGCAGCCCCCCGGGTAGCAGACGCACAGATACGCAGTATTTT.

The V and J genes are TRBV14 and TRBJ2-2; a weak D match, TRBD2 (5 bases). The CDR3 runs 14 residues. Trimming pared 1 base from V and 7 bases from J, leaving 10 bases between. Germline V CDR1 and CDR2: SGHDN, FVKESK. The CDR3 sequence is CASSQVYAGGELFF. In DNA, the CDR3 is TGTGCCAGCAGCCAAGTCTATGCGGGCGGGGAGCTGTTTTTT.

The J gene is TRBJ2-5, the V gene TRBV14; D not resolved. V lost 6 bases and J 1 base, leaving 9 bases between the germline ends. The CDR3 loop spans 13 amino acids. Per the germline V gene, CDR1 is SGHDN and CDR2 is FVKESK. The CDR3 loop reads CASSPGSQETQYF. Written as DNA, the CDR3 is TGTGCCAGCAGTCCCGGGTCCCAAGAGACCCAGTACTTC.

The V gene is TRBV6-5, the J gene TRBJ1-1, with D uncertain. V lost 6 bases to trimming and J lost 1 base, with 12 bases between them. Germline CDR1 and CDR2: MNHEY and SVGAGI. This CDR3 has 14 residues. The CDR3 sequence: CASSPGRANTEAFF. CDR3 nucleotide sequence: TGTGCCAGCAGCCCAGGTAGGGCGAACACTGAAGCTTTCTTT.

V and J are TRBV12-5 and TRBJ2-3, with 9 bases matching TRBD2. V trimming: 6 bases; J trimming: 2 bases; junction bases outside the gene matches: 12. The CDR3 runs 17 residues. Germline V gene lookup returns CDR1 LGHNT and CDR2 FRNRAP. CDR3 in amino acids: CASGDDTTSGFTDTQYF. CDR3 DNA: TGTGCTAGTGGCGATGACACGACTAGCGGATTCACAGATACGCAGTATTTT.

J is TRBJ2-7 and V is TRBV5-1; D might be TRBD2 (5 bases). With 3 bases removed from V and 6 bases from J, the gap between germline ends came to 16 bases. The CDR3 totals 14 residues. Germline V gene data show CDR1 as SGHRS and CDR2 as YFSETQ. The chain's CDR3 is CASSSDSGSIEQYF. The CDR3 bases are TGCGCCAGCAGCTCTGACTCGGGGAGCATCGAGCAGTACTTC.

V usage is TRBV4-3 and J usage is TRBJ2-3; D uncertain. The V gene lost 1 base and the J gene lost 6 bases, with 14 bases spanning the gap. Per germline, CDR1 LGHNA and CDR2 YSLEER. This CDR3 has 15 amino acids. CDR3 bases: TGCGCCAGCAGCCAAGTCAGCTTAATTAGGGATACGCAGTATTTT. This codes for CASSQVSLIRDTQYF.

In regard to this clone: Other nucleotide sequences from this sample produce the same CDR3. CDR3 DNA: TGTGCCAGCAGCGTAGGCAGAACAGATACGCAGTATTTT. Amino acids: CASSVGRTDTQYF. The chain combines TRBV9 with TRBJ2-3; no reliable D call. V dropped 0 bases and J dropped 3 bases, with 5 bases sitting between them. CDR1 SGDLS and CDR2 YYNGEE come from the germline V gene. The CDR3 is 13 amino acids.

The CDR3 spells CASSPRGNPYEQYF. CDR3 DNA sequence: TGTGCCAGCAGCCCCCGTGGGAACCCCTACGAGCAGTACTTC. This chain links TRBV7-3 with TRBJ2-7; D is unclear. Per the germline V gene, CDR1 is SGHTA and CDR2 is FQGTGA. The CDR3 has 14 residues. V was cut by 5 bases and J by 2 bases, with 13 bases left in between.

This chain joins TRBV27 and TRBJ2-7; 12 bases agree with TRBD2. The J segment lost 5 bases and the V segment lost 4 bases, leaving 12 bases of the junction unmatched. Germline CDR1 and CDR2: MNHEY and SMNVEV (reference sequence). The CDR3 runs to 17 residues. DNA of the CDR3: TGTGCCAGCAGTTCAATCTCGACTAGCGGGAGTATTCACGAGCAGTACTTC. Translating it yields CASSSISTSGSIHEQYF.

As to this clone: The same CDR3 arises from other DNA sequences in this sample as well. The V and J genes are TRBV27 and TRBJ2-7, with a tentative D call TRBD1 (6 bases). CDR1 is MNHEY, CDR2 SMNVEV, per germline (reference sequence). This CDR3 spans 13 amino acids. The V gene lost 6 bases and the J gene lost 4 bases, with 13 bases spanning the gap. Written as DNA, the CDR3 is TGTGCCAGCAGCCCTCGCCAGGGGTACGAGCAGTACTTC. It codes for CASSPRQGYEQYF.

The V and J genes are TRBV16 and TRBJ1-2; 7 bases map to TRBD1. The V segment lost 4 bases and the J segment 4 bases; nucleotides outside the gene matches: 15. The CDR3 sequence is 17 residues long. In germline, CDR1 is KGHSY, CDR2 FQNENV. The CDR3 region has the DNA TGTGCCAGCAGCCGTACTAGGGACAGATCAAGAATCTATGGCTACACCTTC. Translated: CASSRTRDRSRIYGYTF. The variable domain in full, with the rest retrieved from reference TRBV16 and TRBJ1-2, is GEEVAQTPKHLVRGEGQKAKLYCAPIKGHSYVFWYQQVLKNEFKFLISFQNENVFDETGMPKERFSAKCLPNSPCSLEIQATKLEDSAVYFCASSRTRDRSRIYGYTFGSGTRLTVV.

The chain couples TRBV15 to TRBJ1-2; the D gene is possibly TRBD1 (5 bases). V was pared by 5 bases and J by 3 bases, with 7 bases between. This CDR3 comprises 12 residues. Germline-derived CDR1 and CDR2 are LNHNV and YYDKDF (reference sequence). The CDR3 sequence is CATSRGDYGYTF. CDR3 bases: TGTGCCACCAGCCGGGGGGACTATGGCTACACCTTC.

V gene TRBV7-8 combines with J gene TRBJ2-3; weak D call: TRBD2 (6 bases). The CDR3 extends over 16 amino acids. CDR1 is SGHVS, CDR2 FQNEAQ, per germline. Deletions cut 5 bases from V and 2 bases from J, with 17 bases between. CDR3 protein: CASSSSTGRNTDTQYF. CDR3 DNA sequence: TGTGCCAGCAGCAGTAGCACTGGGAGGAACACAGATACGCAGTATTTT.

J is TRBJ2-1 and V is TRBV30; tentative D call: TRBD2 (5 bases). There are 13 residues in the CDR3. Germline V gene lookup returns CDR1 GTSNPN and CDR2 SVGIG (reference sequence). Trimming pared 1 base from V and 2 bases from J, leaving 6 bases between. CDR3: CAWSDGAYNEQFF. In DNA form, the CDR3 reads TGTGCCTGGAGTGACGGGGCCTACAATGAGCAGTTCTTC.

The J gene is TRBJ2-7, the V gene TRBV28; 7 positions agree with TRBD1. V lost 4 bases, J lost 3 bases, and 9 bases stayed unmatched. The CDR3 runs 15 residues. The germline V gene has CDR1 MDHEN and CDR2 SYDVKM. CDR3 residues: CASSYVGQPDYEQYF. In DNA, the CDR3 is TGTGCCAGCAGTTACGTGGGACAGCCAGACTACGAGCAGTACTTC.